This TCR beta chain comes out of a study of T cells in women clearing cervical HPV infection. Looking at the study overall: Only a few women had HLA typing results available. Study findings and constraints: CIN3+ cases had significantly higher TCR richness than controls; evenness did not differ. Unknown T-cell numbers per sample may underlie the richness differences.

All donors had a single incident cervical HPV16 infection, not prevalent. Clones were sequenced by immunoSEQ multiplex PCR, and TCRdb holds only the in-frame ones, with some missing. The sample has 25,000 or so clones. Of note for this clone: What it recognizes is unknown. From the germline J gene comes the end of the CDR3, since the read stops 3 residues before it.

V lost 6 bases, J lost 6 bases, and 15 bases lay in between. Germline CDR1 reads LNHDA; CDR2 reads SQIVND (reference sequence). The CDR3 runs to 13 residues. The receptor was isolated from a woman aged 18 to 75 with a cervical HPV16 infection that either progressed to CIN3+ or cleared (not recorded which). The sample taken for sequencing was blood buffy coat. The V call is TRBV19, the J call TRBJ2-7; tentative D call: TRBD1 (7 bases). CDR3: CASRTPGGSEQYF. CDR3 DNA, as far as it was read: TGTGCCAGTAGAACTCCAGGGGGGAGCGAG.